A single sample is the source of the 29 T cell receptor beta chains below, sequenced in a study of T-cell reconstitution after alpha-beta-depleted transplantation in children. Unique molecular identifiers were used to barcode this TCRbeta library. TCRdb itself ran the PCR reads through MiXCR, one entry per CDR3 protein. The table lists about 510,000 distinct CDR3 sequences, about an eighth of them singletons. The starting material was PBMCs, mostly from graft donor cells, obtained 180 days after TCRalphabeta/CD19-depleted stem cell transplant. These receptor sequences come from a female patient aged 2-9 years who had a stem cell transplant for aplastic anemia, so the T cells may come from the graft donor.

The sample holds a few counts of this clonotype. CDR3 sequence (DNA): TGTGCCACTGGGAGGGAGGTCTACGAGCAGTACGTC. The encoded protein is CATGREVYEQYV. The V call is TRBV10-3, the J call TRBJ2-7; 7 bases are shared with TRBD2. Germline CDR1 reads ENHRY; CDR2 reads SYGVKD. CDR3 length: 12 residues. With V trimmed by 10 bases and J by 3 bases, 6 bases remained unmatched.

This clonotype was recorded a few times. Given a much more abundant clone one base away, this may be a read error. J is TRBJ2-2 and V is TRBV12-3 or TRBV12-4; the D is unclear. Trimming left V 3 bases short and J 9 bases short, with 5 bases between. This CDR3 is 11 amino acids long. The CDR3 protein is CASSFGRELFF. In DNA form, the CDR3 reads TGTGCCAGCAGTTTCGGCCGGGAGCTGTTTTTT.

The sample holds a few counts of this clonotype. DNA for the CDR3: TGTGCCAGCAGCACAGGGGATAGCGGCTACACCTTC. This gives the protein CASSTGDSGYTF. The chain carries TRBV7-9 and TRBJ1-2, with 7 positions matching TRBD1. V was pared by 5 bases and J by 8 bases, with 5 bases of the junction left unmatched. The CDR3 is 12 amino acids. Germline CDR1 and CDR2: SEHNR and FQNEAQ (reference sequence).

This clonotype has only a few counts. The J gene is TRBJ1-5, the V gene TRBV28; TRBD1 matches 9 bases. The CDR3 sequence is 16 residues long. Germline values: CDR1 MDHEN, CDR2 SYDVKM. V shed 1 base and J 7 bases; nucleotides not matched to a gene: 8. CDR3 protein: CASSLYRQGGGQPQHF. In DNA, the CDR3 is TGTGCCAGCAGTTTATATAGACAGGGGGGAGGACAGCCCCAGCATTTT. Using reference TRBV28 and TRBJ1-5 for the parts outside the CDR3, the full variable domain is DVKVTQSSRYLVKRTGEKVFLECVQDMDHENMFWYRQDPGLGLRLIYFSYDVKMKEKGDIPEGYSVSREKKERFSLILESASTNQTSMYLCASSLYRQGGGQPQHFGDGTRLSIL.

This clonotype was observed a handful of times. The genes are TRBV10-2 and TRBJ2-7; D is undetermined. The CDR3 contains 16 residues. CDR1 and CDR2 from the germline V gene are WSHSY and SAAADI. Trimming pared 1 base from V and 0 bases from J, leaving 13 bases between. CDR3 sequence: CASSEYPSEISYEQYV. In nucleotides, the CDR3 is TGCGCCAGCAGTGAGTACCCCTCTGAAATCTCCTACGAGCAGTACGTC.

The V call is TRBV28, the J call TRBJ2-1; the D gene is possibly TRBD2 (6 bases). Germline lookup yields CDR1 MDHEN and CDR2 SYDVKM. The length of the CDR3 is 17 residues. Trimming cost V 3 bases and J 3 bases, with 18 bases left between them. The CDR3 here is CASSFPGRGLLYNEQFF. The DNA for the CDR3 is TGTGCCAGCAGTTTCCCCGGGAGAGGCCTCCTCTACAATGAGCAGTTCTTC.

This clonotype was recorded many times. The J gene is TRBJ1-5, the V gene TRBV20-1; D unresolved. The CDR3 covers 15 residues. The ends were cut back, 0 bases at V and 3 bases at J, with 12 bases in the middle. Germline CDR1 is DFQATT and CDR2 is SNEGSKA (reference sequence). In nucleotides, the CDR3 is TGCAGTGCTAGAGATCAGCTGGGAAACAATCAGCCCCAGCATTTT. Its protein product is CSARDQLGNNQPQHF.

This clonotype appeared a few times. The rearrangement joins TRBV28 to TRBJ2-5; D gene uncertain. The CDR3 totals 12 residues. CDR1 and CDR2 from the germline V gene are MDHEN and SYDVKM. V was clipped by 7 bases and J by 4 bases, with 10 bases between them. The chain's CDR3 is CASNPWGETQYF. DNA for the CDR3: TGTGCCAGCAACCCCTGGGGAGAGACCCAGTACTTC.

This clonotype was observed at least ten times. The chain uses TRBV20-1 and TRBJ2-6, with D unresolved. The CDR3 is 15 amino acids. Trimming pared 7 bases from V and 0 bases from J, leaving 13 bases between. Germline lookup yields CDR1 DFQATT and CDR2 SNEGSKA (reference sequence). The CDR3: CSVPQLSSGANVLTF. The CDR3 nucleotides read TGCAGTGTGCCCCAGCTGAGCTCTGGGGCCAACGTCCTGACTTTC.

The rearrangement uses TRBV11-2 and TRBJ2-1; D is possibly TRBD1 or TRBD2 (5 bases each). The CDR3 loop spans 15 amino acids. V was clipped by 6 bases and J by 9 bases, with 21 bases between them. Germline V lookup: CDR1 SGHAT, CDR2 FQNNGV. This chain's CDR3 is CASRLPNEGSGEQFF. The CDR3 DNA reads TGTGCCAGCAGGCTCCCAAACGAGGGGTCCGGTGAGCAGTTCTTC.

The rearrangement uses TRBV12-3 or TRBV12-4 and TRBJ1-2; weak D call: TRBD1 (5 bases). The CDR3 is made up of 13 amino acids. V was trimmed by 3 bases and J by 7 bases, leaving 12 bases between them. The CDR3 sequence: CASSFGGRSGYTF. CDR3 nucleotide sequence: TGTGCCAGCAGTTTCGGGGGACGCTCTGGCTACACCTTC.

The rearrangement uses TRBV5-1 and TRBJ1-4; D not certain. Germline-derived CDR1 and CDR2 are SGHRS and YFSETQ. Trimming shortened V by 4 bases and J by 0 bases, and 13 bases separated the two germline ends. This CDR3 contains 16 residues. The CDR3 is CASSRSSISTNEKLFF. CDR3 nucleotides: TGCGCCAGCAGCCGTTCATCGATTTCAACTAATGAAAAACTGTTTTTT.

This clonotype showed up just a few times. The chain is built from TRBV21-1 and TRBJ2-4; whether TRBD1, the table's D call, matches the DNA was not checked. TRBV21-1 is classified as a pseudogene. This CDR3 comprises 17 residues. The CDR3 region is CASSPQGQVWSKNIQYF. CDR3 DNA sequence: TGTGCCAGCAGCCCCCAGGGGCAGGTTTGGTCCAAAAACATTCAGTACTTC.

The CDR3 bases are TGTGCCAGCAGTTCTTACCCGGACAGATACTCTGGAAACACCATATATTTT. It translates to CASSSYPDRYSGNTIYF. The rearrangement links TRBV28 to TRBJ1-3, with D tentatively TRBD1 (6 bases). Germline lookup yields CDR1 MDHEN and CDR2 SYDVKM. V was trimmed by 4 bases and J by 0 bases, leaving 16 bases between them. There are 17 residues in the CDR3.

J is TRBJ2-1 and V is TRBV5-1, with TRBD1 as a possible D gene (5 bases). The CDR3 loop spans 12 amino acids. CDR1 is SGHRS, CDR2 YFSETQ, per germline. Trimming took off 9 bases at V and 6 bases at J, with 13 bases between the two ends. CDR3 DNA: TGCGCCACAGGGCCTCAGGGCAATGAGCAGTTCTTC. Amino acids: CATGPQGNEQFF.

The V and J genes are TRBV20-1 and TRBJ2-7; D is possibly TRBD1 (6 bases). The CDR3 covers 13 residues. CDR1 and CDR2 (germline): DFQATT, SNEGSKA (reference sequence). Trimming pared 6 bases from V and 2 bases from J, leaving 14 bases between. In DNA, the CDR3 is TGCAGTGCCAAACAGGGATCTCCCTACGAGCAGTACGTC. Translated: CSAKQGSPYEQYV.

This clonotype has a count of ten or more. This chain connects TRBV3-1 to TRBJ2-2; perhaps TRBD2 as D (6 bases). Trimming took 3 bases from V and 4 from J, leaving 15 bases between them. Germline CDR1 LGHDT, CDR2 YNNKEL (reference sequence). The CDR3 totals 16 residues. The chain's CDR3 is CASSQEGRVATGELFF. The CDR3 DNA reads TGTGCCAGCAGCCAGGAGGGCCGCGTTGCCACCGGGGAGCTGTTTTTT.

This CDR3 is CASSLAGVAASYEQYF. For the CDR3, the DNA is TGCGCCAGCAGCTTGGCCGGGGTAGCGGCCTCCTACGAGCAGTACTTC. The chain is built from TRBV5-1 and TRBJ2-7; a possible D gene is TRBD2 (6 bases). In germline, CDR1 is SGHRS, CDR2 YFSETQ. The V and J ends lost 0 bases and 0 bases respectively, with 13 bases between them. This CDR3 is 16 amino acids long.

This clonotype has more than one count but fewer than ten. The J gene is TRBJ2-7, the V gene TRBV7-2, with D possibly being TRBD1 or TRBD2 (5 bases each). The CDR3 runs 16 residues. Germline V gene data show CDR1 as SGHTA and CDR2 as FQGNSA. V lost 5 bases to trimming and J lost 4 bases, with 21 bases between them. In DNA form, the CDR3 reads TGTGCCAGCAGCCCCCGGAGTGGGGGTGGGACGTACGAGCAGTACGTC. This encodes CASSPRSGGGTYEQYV.

This clonotype was observed a handful of times. This rearrangement joins TRBV6-2 or TRBV6-3 to TRBJ2-7; tentatively, D is TRBD1 or TRBD2 (5 bases each). Trimming removed 2 bases from V and 5 bases from J, with 16 bases in between. The length of the CDR3 is 15 residues. Germline lookup yields CDR1 MNHEY and CDR2 SVGEGT. For the CDR3, the DNA is TGTGCCAGCAGTTACAGGGACCTCCTCCGCCACGAGCAGTACTTC. It encodes CASSYRDLLRHEQYF.

This chain joins TRBV5-1 and TRBJ2-6; a weak D match, TRBD1 (6 bases). Germline CDR1 is SGHRS and CDR2 is YFSETQ. This CDR3 contains 19 residues. Between the trimmed V and J ends, which lost 3 bases and 0 bases, there was a span of 19 bases. The CDR3 region is CASSWGQGTLLSGANVLTF. The DNA of the CDR3 is TGCGCCAGCAGCTGGGGCCAGGGGACCCTCCTCTCTGGGGCCAACGTCCTGACTTTC.

The chain carries TRBV28 and TRBJ2-3; D gene unclear. Germline V gene data show CDR1 as MDHEN and CDR2 as SYDVKM. This CDR3 has 13 amino acids. Trimming cost V 5 bases and J 5 bases, with 11 bases left between them. The CDR3 DNA reads as TGTGCCAGCAGTGACCGAGCAGTAGATACGCAGTATTTT. It translates to CASSDRAVDTQYF.

V is TRBV6-2 or TRBV6-3 and J is TRBJ2-7; D might be TRBD1 or TRBD2, each matching 5 bases. The length of the CDR3 is 15 residues. Germline V gene data show CDR1 as MNHEY and CDR2 as SVGEGT. V lost 5 bases to trimming and J lost 5 bases, with 19 bases between them. CDR3 sequence reads: CASSGTTTLLDEQYV. The CDR3 nucleotides read TGTGCCAGCAGTGGGACCACTACACTTTTGGACGAGCAGTACGTC.

The chain has TRBV3-1 and TRBJ2-6; TRBD1 might be the D (7 bases). V lost 3 bases to trimming and J lost 2 bases, with 23 bases between them. CDR3 length: 20 residues. Germline-derived CDR1 and CDR2 are LGHDT and YNNKEL (reference sequence). The CDR3 region is CASSHRRERGGVAGANVLTF. The CDR3 DNA follows: TGTGCCAGCAGCCATCGGCGGGAAAGAGGGGGCGTCGCTGGGGCCAACGTCCTGACTTTC. The full variable domain, completed using reference TRBV3-1 and TRBJ2-6, is DTAVSQTPKYLVTQMGNDKSIKCEQNLGHDTMYWYKQDSKKFLKIMFSYNNKELIINETVPNRFSPKSPDKAHLNLHINSLELGDSAVYFCASSHRRERGGVAGANVLTFGAGSRLTVL.

This clonotype has just a few counts. The chain joins TRBV25-1 to TRBJ2-5, with D maybe TRBD1 (6 bases). The germline V gene encodes CDR1 MGHDK and CDR2 SYGVNS. CDR3 length: 15 amino acids. V was pared by 6 bases and J by 1 base, with 15 bases between. Written as DNA, the CDR3 is TGTGCCAGCAGCGCCCTAACAGGGATCCAAGAGACCCAGTACTTC. This encodes CASSALTGIQETQYF.

J is TRBJ2-5 and V is TRBV27; D gene unclear. Trimming removed 5 bases from V and 5 bases from J, with 15 bases in between. CDR3 length: 14 residues. In germline, CDR1 is MNHEY, CDR2 SMNVEV (reference sequence). Here the CDR3 DNA reads TGTGCCAGCAGTCACCTGGATGGGCTCGAGACCCAGTACTTC. This gives the protein CASSHLDGLETQYF.

J is TRBJ1-2 and V is TRBV10-3; D gene unclear. The CDR3 covers 11 residues. Germline lookup yields CDR1 ENHRY and CDR2 SYGVKD. V was cut by 8 bases and J by 4 bases, with 8 bases left in between. This CDR3 reads CAIGWGYGYTF. CDR3 DNA: TGTGCCATCGGATGGGGCTATGGCTACACCTTC.

The gene calls are TRBV7-8 and TRBJ2-5, with a weak D call TRBD2 (7 bases). Germline CDR1 reads SGHVS; CDR2 reads FQNEAQ. CDR3 length equals 17 residues. Trimming cost V 7 bases and J 6 bases, with 27 bases left between them. The CDR3 DNA reads as TGTGCCAGCACCCTTGGGGCCGGAGGCAGGGGAGGGCAGACCCAGTACTTC. It translates to CASTLGAGGRGGQTQYF. Together with reference TRBV7-8 and TRBJ2-5, the CDR3 gives the full variable domain: GAGVSQSPRYKVAKRGQDVALRCDPISGHVSLFWYQQALGQGPEFLTYFQNEAQLDKSGLPSDRFFAERPEGSVSTLKIQRTQQEDSAVYLCASTLGAGGRGGQTQYFGPGTRLLVL.

This clonotype was picked up a small number of times. V usage is TRBV6-2 or TRBV6-3 and J usage is TRBJ2-7; D may be TRBD2 (5 bases). The CDR3 consists of 14 residues. V was shortened by 2 bases and J by 3 bases, with 11 bases between the two germline ends. Germline V gene data show CDR1 as MNHEY and CDR2 as SVGEGT. The CDR3 nucleotides read TGTGCCAGCAGTTACAGAGGGTTTCACTACGAGCAGTACGTC. Its protein product is CASSYRGFHYEQYV.